This TCR beta chain was sequenced in a study of control samples from healthy donors and cancer patients (dated by TCRdb to about 2020). Libraries were constructed by the immunoSEQ multiplex PCR assay. Held by TCRdb, this immuneACCESS table contains in-frame sequences only and omits some clones. Under half of the omission traces to an unresolved V gene where checked; the cause of the rest is unknown. This sample comprises some 150,000 clones, about 95% of them detected only once. The ten biggest clones cover approximately 14% of the sample. A note on this clone: The antigen it recognizes is unknown. Within one base of it there is no much larger clone, and no base qualities were kept.

At the junction V is shortened by 2 bases and J by 0 bases, with 12 bases in between. The germline V gene sets CDR1 to KGHSH and CDR2 to LQKENI. The CDR3 runs 16 residues from the cysteine to the phenylalanine. The CDR3 DNA has 48 bases and is translated from base 1. Recombination connected TRBV18 to TRBJ2-3; the D gene is possibly TRBD1, with 5 bases matching. This sequence originates from a man aged 60 to 75 with colorectal cancer. The sequenced sample was PBMCs. The DNA reads as follows: TGTGCCAGCTCACCAACAACAGGTTCTAGCACAGATACGCAGTATTTT. Protein translation: CASSPTTGSSTDTQYF.